The T cell receptor (beta chain) under discussion was sequenced for a study of T cell responses to AZD1222 COVID-19 vaccine. Regarding this clone: Its specificity is unknown.

Only in-frame clones appear in the TCRdb table, and some are missing; sequencing was by immunoSEQ multiplex PCR. The sample holds roughly 150,000 clones, over 85% seen once. CDR1 and CDR2 from the germline V gene are MDHEN and SYDVKM. The V end lost 3 bases, the J end lost 6 bases, and 8 bases lay between the germline ends. The CDR3 has 12 amino acids. Points from the study as a whole: Baseline seropositives among AZD1222 recipients totaled only six or seven.

The sample consisted of peripheral blood, taken on day 0 of AZD1222 vaccination. This clonotype was obtained from an adult in good health. The rearrangement uses TRBV28 and TRBJ1-2, with D possibly matching TRBD1 (6 bases). As DNA, the CDR3 is TGTGCCAGCAGTTTCTGGGGGCATGGCTACACCTTC. It is translated as CASSFWGHGYTF.